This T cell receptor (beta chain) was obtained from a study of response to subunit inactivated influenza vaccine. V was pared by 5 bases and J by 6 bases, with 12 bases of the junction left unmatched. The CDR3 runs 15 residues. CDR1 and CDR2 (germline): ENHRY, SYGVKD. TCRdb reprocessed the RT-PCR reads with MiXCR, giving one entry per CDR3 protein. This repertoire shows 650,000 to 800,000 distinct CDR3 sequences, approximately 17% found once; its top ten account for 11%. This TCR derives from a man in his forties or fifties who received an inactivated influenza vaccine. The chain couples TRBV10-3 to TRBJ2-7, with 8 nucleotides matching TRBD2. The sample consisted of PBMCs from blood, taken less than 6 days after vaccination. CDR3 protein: CAISSSWGGGIEQYF. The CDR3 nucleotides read TGTGCCATCAGTTCCTCCTGGGGCGGGGGGATCGAGCAGTACTTC.